This is a list of T cell receptor beta chains from one sample in a study of T-cell memory formation after mild COVID-19. TCRdb redid the calling of the 5' RACE reads with MiXCR, one entry per CDR3 protein. Of hundreds of thousands of distinct CDR3 sequences in the sample, about a fifth were seen once. Material: PBMCs or a T cell subset sorted from them (not recorded which). The receptors derive from an adult woman who had mild COVID-19 (a few samples of this study predate the infection). Cell type and time point are not known. Each CDR3 is given with its conserved first and last residue. Fields, in order: J gene, D gene, CDR3 length, V gene, clone size, CDR3 DNA, CDR3 protein. D genes are given only for firm matches. Clone size is stated in some rows and not others, as once, few, many or a class when expanded.

J: TRBJ1-1
D: .
length: 13
V: TRBV19
size: .
DNA: TGTGCCAGTAGTTCCGGGTCGAACACTGAAGCTTTCTTT
CDR3: CASSSGSNTEAFF

J: TRBJ1-3
D: .
length: 14
V: TRBV20-1
size: .
DNA: TGCAGTGCTAGGGGAACGAGCTCTGGAAACACCATATATTTT
CDR3: CSARGTSSGNTIYF

J: TRBJ1-1
D: TRBD1
length: 16
V: TRBV5-4
size: .
DNA: TGTGCCAGCAGCTCCTATCTACAAGGGGGCAACACTGAAGCTTTCTTT
CDR3: CASSSYLQGGNTEAFF

J: TRBJ2-7
D: .
length: 14
V: TRBV5-1
size: .
DNA: TGCGCCAGCAGCTTGGATGCAGGGTTAGGCGAGCAGTACTTC
CDR3: CASSLDAGLGEQYF

J: TRBJ2-7
D: TRBD2
length: 13
V: TRBV25-1
size: .
DNA: TGTGCCAGCAGTGAATATGCGGGAGGGACGCAGTACTTC
CDR3: CASSEYAGGTQYF

J: TRBJ2-5
D: TRBD2
length: 15
V: TRBV29-1
size: few
DNA: TGCAGCGTTCTTCCGACTAGCGGGAACCAAGAGACCCAGTACTTC
CDR3: CSVLPTSGNQETQYF

J: TRBJ2-7
D: TRBD1
length: 13
V: TRBV29-1
size: few
DNA: TGCAGCGTTCTGCGGACAGGGAAAATCGAGCAGTACTTC
CDR3: CSVLRTGKIEQYF

J: TRBJ2-3
D: .
length: 14
V: TRBV7-2
size: many
DNA: TGTGCCAGCAGCTTAGTAGCGGGCACAGATACGCAGTATTTT
CDR3: CASSLVAGTDTQYF

J: TRBJ1-6
D: .
length: 15
V: TRBV12-3/TRBV12-4
size: few
DNA: TGTGCCAGCAGGACCGACGGGGGTGTAAATTCACCCCTCCACTTT
CDR3: CASRTDGGVNSPLHF

J: TRBJ1-4
D: .
length: 13
V: TRBV14
size: .
DNA: TGTGCCAGCAGCCAAGTTAGGGGTAAAGCACTGTTTTTT
CDR3: CASSQVRGKALFF

J: TRBJ2-1
D: .
length: 13
V: TRBV7-2
size: few
DNA: TGTGCCAGCAGCTTAGGTGTCGCCCCGAGGCAATTCTTC
CDR3: CASSLGVAPRQFF

J: TRBJ2-7
D: .
length: 16
V: TRBV12-3/TRBV12-4
size: few
DNA: TGTGCCAGCAGTCAGTCAACACCTAGGAGCTCCTACGAGCAGTACTTC
CDR3: CASSQSTPRSSYEQYF

J: TRBJ2-7
D: .
length: 14
V: TRBV7-9
size: few
DNA: TGTGCCAGCAGCTCCGGGGTCGGGACCTACGAGCAGTACTTC
CDR3: CASSSGVGTYEQYF

J: TRBJ2-7
D: TRBD1
length: 15
V: TRBV7-2
size: .
DNA: TGTGCCAGCAGCTTAGTCTCGGGACAGGGCTACGAGCAGTACTTC
CDR3: CASSLVSGQGYEQYF

J: TRBJ2-7
D: .
length: 13
V: TRBV24-1
size: few
DNA: TGTGCCACCAGTGATCCCATATCTTACGAGCAGTACTTC
CDR3: CATSDPISYEQYF

J: TRBJ2-7
D: TRBD2
length: 19
V: TRBV4-2
size: few
DNA: TGTGCCAGCAGCCAAGAAACCGGGACTAGCGGGAGTAAGACCTACGAGCAGTACTTC
CDR3: CASSQETGTSGSKTYEQYF

J: TRBJ1-1
D: TRBD1
length: 14
V: TRBV2
size: .
DNA: TGTGCCAGCAGACCCGGGACAGGGAACACTGAAGCTTTCTTT
CDR3: CASRPGTGNTEAFF

J: TRBJ2-7
D: TRBD1
length: 18
V: TRBV15
size: few
DNA: TGTGCCACCAGCAGAGATCCCCCCTCGACAGGGTTTTCCTACGAGCAGTACTTC
CDR3: CATSRDPPSTGFSYEQYF

J: TRBJ2-1
D: .
length: 17
V: TRBV6-2/TRBV6-3
size: few
DNA: TGTGCCAGCAGCTCAGACATAGCGGTATCCTCCTACAATGAGCAGTTCTTC
CDR3: CASSSDIAVSSYNEQFF

J: TRBJ2-1
D: TRBD2
length: 16
V: TRBV7-3
size: .
DNA: TGTGCCAGCAGCCCGGGACTAGCGTCTCCATCCAATGAGCAGTTCTTC
CDR3: CASSPGLASPSNEQFF

J: TRBJ2-1
D: .
length: 14
V: TRBV12-3/TRBV12-4
size: many
DNA: TGTGCCAGCAGTTTAGGGCTAGCAGCAAATGAGCAGTTCTTC
CDR3: CASSLGLAANEQFF

J: TRBJ1-5
D: .
length: 15
V: TRBV13
size: few
DNA: TGTGCCAGCAGCTTAAAGCGGACGGGCAATCAGCCCCAGCATTTT
CDR3: CASSLKRTGNQPQHF

J: TRBJ1-1
D: .
length: 14
V: TRBV7-2
size: few
DNA: TGTGCCAGCATCATAGGGCAGGGCCACACTGAAGCTTTCTTT
CDR3: CASIIGQGHTEAFF

J: TRBJ2-3
D: .
length: 16
V: TRBV5-1
size: .
DNA: TGCGCCAGCAGCTTAACTCCTAGAGATTTCACAGATACGCAGTATTTT
CDR3: CASSLTPRDFTDTQYF

J: TRBJ1-1
D: TRBD1
length: 15
V: TRBV7-2
size: few
DNA: TGTGCCAGCAGCTTAGCCGGGACAGGGACGTTGGAAGCTTTCTTT
CDR3: CASSLAGTGTLEAFF

J: TRBJ2-7
D: .
length: 13
V: TRBV9
size: .
DNA: TGTGCCAGCGGGCAGGGGCCATCCTACGAGCAGTACTTC
CDR3: CASGQGPSYEQYF

J: TRBJ2-2
D: .
length: 15
V: TRBV5-5
size: few
DNA: TGTGCCAGCAGCTCGACAGTCGCGAACACCGGGGAGCTGTTTTTT
CDR3: CASSSTVANTGELFF

J: TRBJ1-5
D: .
length: 14
V: TRBV30
size: .
DNA: TGTGCCTGGAGTGTGGCCACCTTGGGTCAGCCCCAGCATTTT
CDR3: CAWSVATLGQPQHF

J: TRBJ1-2
D: .
length: 15
V: TRBV2
size: .
DNA: TGTGCCAGCAGTGTCGGATCAGCTGGGATGTGGGGCTACACCTTC
CDR3: CASSVGSAGMWGYTF

J: TRBJ1-3
D: TRBD1
length: 15
V: TRBV20-1
size: few
DNA: TGCAGTGCTAGAAAGGACAGGCGCCCTGGAAACACCATATATTTT
CDR3: CSARKDRRPGNTIYF

J: TRBJ2-2
D: TRBD2
length: 15
V: TRBV18
size: .
DNA: TGTGCCAGCCCTCGGGACTATACGAACACCGGGGAGCTGTTTTTT
CDR3: CASPRDYTNTGELFF